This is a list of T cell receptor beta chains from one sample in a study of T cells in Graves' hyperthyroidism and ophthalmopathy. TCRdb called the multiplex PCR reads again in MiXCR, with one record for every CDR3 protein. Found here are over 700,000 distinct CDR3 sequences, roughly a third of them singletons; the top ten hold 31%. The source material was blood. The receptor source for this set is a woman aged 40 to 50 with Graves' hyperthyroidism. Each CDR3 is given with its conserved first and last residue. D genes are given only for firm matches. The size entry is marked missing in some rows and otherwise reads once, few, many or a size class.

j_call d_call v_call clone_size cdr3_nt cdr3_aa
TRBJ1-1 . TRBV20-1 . TGCAGTGCTATGGGGCCGGGCACTGAAGCTTTCTTT CSAMGPGTEAFF
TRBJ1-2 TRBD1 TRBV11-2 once TGTGCCAGCAGCCCTCAACAGGGGACGGATGGCTACACCTTC CASSPQQGTDGYTF
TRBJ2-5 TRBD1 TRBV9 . TGTGCCAGCAGTGAACAGGGGGCATACGGGGAGCAGTACTTC CASSEQGAYGEQYF
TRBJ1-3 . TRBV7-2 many TGTGCCAGCAGCCCGGGAACCGCAGGGGCTCGAAACACCATATATTTT CASSPGTAGARNTIYF
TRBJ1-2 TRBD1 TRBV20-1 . TGCAGTGCTAGAGATTCGGGGCAGGGGGCTCACGGCTACACCTTC CSARDSGQGAHGYTF
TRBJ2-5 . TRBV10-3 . TGTGCCATCAGGGGAGGACAGAACCAAGAGACCCAGTACTTC CAIRGGQNQETQYF
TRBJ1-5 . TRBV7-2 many TGTGCCAGCAGCTTAGATACAGTCAGCAATCAGCCCCAGCATTTT CASSLDTVSNQPQHF
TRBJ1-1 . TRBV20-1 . TGCAGTGCTAGAGCGGGGGGGCGGGACACTGAAGCTTTCTTT CSARAGGRDTEAFF
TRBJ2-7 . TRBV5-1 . TGCGCCAGCAGCGTAAACAGGGAATGGGAGTACGAGCAGTACTTC CASSVNREWEYEQYF
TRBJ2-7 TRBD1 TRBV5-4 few TGTGCCAGCAGCTTAGGACAGGACCTGAGCTACGAGCAGTACTTC CASSLGQDLSYEQYF
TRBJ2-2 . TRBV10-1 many TGCGCCAGCAGTCGGCAGGACACCGGGGAGCTGTTTTTT CASSRQDTGELFF
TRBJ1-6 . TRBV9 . TGTGCCAGCAGCGCCATGGGCCCCTGGGATAATTCACCCCTCCACTTT CASSAMGPWDNSPLHF
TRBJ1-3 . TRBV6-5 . TGTGCCATCAGTTACGGGACCAACTCTGGAAACACCATATATTTT CAISYGTNSGNTIYF
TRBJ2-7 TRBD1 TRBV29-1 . TGCAGCGGACGACAGGGGTGGTACGAGCAGTACTTC CSGRQGWYEQYF
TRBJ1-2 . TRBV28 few TGTGCCAGCAGCCCCGGAGGGCAATCCTATGGCTACACCTTC CASSPGGQSYGYTF
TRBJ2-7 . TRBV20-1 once TGCAGTGCTAGTGAGACTGACGAGCAGTACTTC CSASETDEQYF